One sample yielded the 28 T cell receptor beta chains listed below, sequenced in a study of cytomegalovirus exposure and HLA in healthy donors. The PCR was carried out with 60 Vbeta primers and 13 Jbeta primers. Assay: immunoSEQ multiplex PCR; the TCRdb copy retains only in-frame clones and omits some. The sample carries around 160,000 clones, 73% recorded once. Sequencing was performed on PBMCs. The receptors come from a woman between 18 and 30 years old in good health and CMV-seronegative.

The DNA of the CDR3 is TGTGCCAGCAGATGGACAGGGGAGCGGACCGGGGAGCTGTTTTTT. This sequence encodes CASRWTGERTGELFF. The V and J genes are TRBV5-5 and TRBJ2-2; TRBD1 agrees at 9 bases. The trim removed 5 bases at V and 5 bases at J, leaving 7 bases unmatched. This CDR3 is built from 15 residues. Germline assignment: CDR1 SGHKS and CDR2 YYEKEE (reference sequence). The whole variable domain, remainder taken from reference TRBV5-5 and TRBJ2-2, is DAGVTQSPTHLIKTRGQQVTLRCSPISGHKSVSWYQQVLGQGPQFIFQYYEKEERGRGNFPDRFSARQFPNYSSELNVNALLLGDSALYLCASRWTGERTGELFFGEGSRLTVL.

DNA of the CDR3: TGTGCCAGTAAATTTCAGGGCCTTTTGTATGGCTACACCTTC. Translating gives CASKFQGLLYGYTF. The chain links TRBV19 to TRBJ1-2, with D perhaps matching TRBD1 (5 bases). The V end was cut by 7 bases, the J end by 5 bases, with 17 bases between. Looked up from germline, CDR1 is LNHDA and CDR2 is SQIVND (reference sequence). This CDR3 comprises 14 residues.

The CDR3 region has the DNA TGTGCCAGCAGATCAGGTGGCGAGACCCAGTACTTC. It specifies CASRSGGETQYF. The chain employs TRBV5-6 and TRBJ2-5; D gene ambiguous. CDR1 and CDR2 (germline): SGHDT, YYEEEE. V lost 5 bases to trimming and J lost 5 bases, with 10 bases between them. The CDR3 is 12 amino acids.

The chain combines TRBV2 with TRBJ1-1; 7 bases align to TRBD1. The CDR3 is made up of 15 amino acids. J lost 5 bases, V lost 7 bases, and 13 bases had no gene match. The germline gives CDR1 SNHLY, CDR2 FYNNEI. For the CDR3, the DNA is TGTGCCAGCATGCTTATGGTCTCAGGGGGGACTGAAGCTTTCTTT. It specifies CASMLMVSGGTEAFF.

The V and J genes are TRBV10-3 and TRBJ2-1, with 10 positions matching TRBD1. The V segment lost 2 bases and the J segment 7 bases; nucleotides outside the gene matches: 8. In germline, CDR1 is ENHRY, CDR2 SYGVKD. CDR3 length: 16 residues. CDR3 residues: CAISEPGQGLKNEQFF. The DNA for the CDR3 is TGTGCCATCAGTGAGCCGGGACAGGGGCTGAAGAATGAGCAGTTCTTC.

The J gene is TRBJ1-2, the V gene TRBV5-1, with a possible D match to TRBD1 (6 bases). This CDR3 is built from 15 residues. V lost 2 bases and J lost 7, with 18 bases in between. Germline V gene lookup returns CDR1 SGHRS and CDR2 YFSETQ. The CDR3 sequence: CASSFDRTARGGYTF. The CDR3 DNA is TGCGCCAGCAGCTTCGACAGGACCGCACGAGGTGGCTACACCTTC.

This chain connects TRBV19 to TRBJ1-1; D perhaps matches TRBD1 (6 bases). The length of the CDR3 is 14 residues. Germline V lookup: CDR1 LNHDA, CDR2 SQIVND (reference sequence). Trimming stripped 7 bases from V and 4 bases from J, with 16 bases between. The CDR3 region has the DNA TGTGCCAGTACCAACAGGGTTGCGATCACTGAAGCTTTCTTT. It encodes CASTNRVAITEAFF.

The rearrangement joins TRBV2 to TRBJ2-2, with 9 bases matching TRBD2. The V gene end was trimmed by 5 bases and the J gene end by 2 bases; junction bases not matched to a gene: 6. The CDR3 sequence is 16 residues long. Germline V gene data show CDR1 as SNHLY and CDR2 as FYNNEI. For the CDR3, the DNA is TGTGCCAGCAGTCCCCGGACTAGCGCTAACACCGGGGAGCTGTTTTTT. Residues: CASSPRTSANTGELFF.

The J gene is TRBJ2-3, the V gene TRBV30; 10 nucleotides align to TRBD1. Germline V gives CDR1 GTSNPN, CDR2 SVGIG (reference sequence). V lost 5 bases to trimming and J lost 2 bases; unmatched junction nucleotides: 7. CDR3 length: 15 amino acids. The chain's CDR3 is CAWQLGTGVTDTQYF. The DNA for the CDR3 is TGTGCCTGGCAGCTCGGGACAGGGGTCACAGATACGCAGTATTTT.

The chain carries TRBV13 and TRBJ2-3; TRBD2 agrees at 7 bases. The germline gives CDR1 PRHDT, CDR2 FYEKMQ (reference sequence). This CDR3 contains 17 residues. With 3 bases clipped from V and 0 bases from J, the junction kept 9 bases outside the gene matches. CDR3 in DNA: TGTGCCAGCAGCTTGTGGCTCTGGGAGGGTAGCACAGATACGCAGTATTTT. This translates into CASSLWLWEGSTDTQYF.

The gene calls are TRBV15 and TRBJ1-6; 7 positions match TRBD1. Germline loops: CDR1 LNHNV, CDR2 YYDKDF (reference sequence). This CDR3 has 16 residues. V shed 3 bases and J 6 bases; nucleotides not matched to a gene: 8. CDR3 sequence: CATSRDRRGSNSPLHF. For the CDR3, the DNA is TGTGCCACCAGCAGGGACAGGAGGGGTTCTAATTCACCCCTCCACTTT.

This sequence joins TRBV19 and TRBJ1-5; D is undetermined. Between the trimmed V and J ends, which lost 7 bases and 1 base, there was a span of 17 bases. This CDR3 has 16 amino acids. In germline, CDR1 is LNHDA, CDR2 SQIVND (reference sequence). In DNA, the CDR3 is TGTGCCAGTACCATGGGAGCCTCAAGGAGCAATCAGCCCCAGCATTTT. Translation gives CASTMGASRSNQPQHF. The whole variable domain, filled in from reference TRBV19 and TRBJ1-5, reads DGGITQSPKYLFRKEGQNVTLSCEQNLNHDAMYWYRQDPGQGLRLIYYSQIVNDFQKGDIAEGYSVSREKKESFPLTVTSAQKNPTAFYLCASTMGASRSNQPQHFGDGTRLSIL.

The CDR3 region is CASSLEGRDSPLHF. CDR3 in DNA: TGTGCCAGCAGCTTGGAGGGCCGGGATTCACCCCTCCACTTT. The chain is built from TRBV11-1 and TRBJ1-6; D is undetermined. Trimming left V 3 bases short and J 8 bases short, with 11 bases between. Looked up from germline, CDR1 is SGHAT and CDR2 is FQDESV (reference sequence). The CDR3 is 14 residues long. Supplemented by reference TRBV11-1 and TRBJ1-6, the full variable domain reads EAEVAQSPRYKITEKSQAVAFWCDPISGHATLYWYRQILGQGPELLVQFQDESVVDDSQLPKDRFSAERLKGVDSTLKIQPAELGDSAMYLCASSLEGRDSPLHFGNGTRLTVT.

As regards this clone: Its ends do not fully match the called genes, so a read error is possible. The gene calls are TRBV7-9 and TRBJ2-2, with 8 bases lining up with TRBD1. Germline CDR1 and CDR2: SEHNR and FQNEAQ (reference sequence). This CDR3 has 16 amino acids. CDR3: CSSSSRDRGNTGELFF. The CDR3 coding sequence is TGTTCCAGCAGCTCTCGTGACAGGGGAAACACCGGGGAGCTGTTTTTT.

V is TRBV18 and J is TRBJ1-3; D perhaps matches TRBD1 (6 bases). The V gene's germline CDR1 is KGHSH and CDR2 LQKENI. This CDR3 is built from 15 residues. V was trimmed by 3 bases and J by 4 bases, leaving 13 bases between them. This CDR3 is CASSPLGGFGNTIYF. CDR3 in DNA: TGTGCCAGCTCACCCCTAGGGGGATTCGGAAACACCATATATTTT. Variable domain in full (rest from reference TRBV18 and TRBJ1-3): NAGVMQNPRHLVRRRGQEARLRCSPMKGHSHVYWYRQLPEEGLKFMVYLQKENIIDESGMPKERFSAEFPKEGPSILRIQQVVRGDSAAYFCASSPLGGFGNTIYFGEGSWLTVV.

The chain employs TRBV5-1 and TRBJ1-1, with 7 nucleotides matching TRBD1. Germline V CDR1 and CDR2: SGHRS, YFSETQ. The J segment lost 4 bases and the V segment lost 4 bases, leaving 7 bases of the junction unmatched. The length of the CDR3 is 14 residues. CDR3 bases: TGCGCCAGCAGCCCGGACAGGTCGAGCACTGAAGCTTTCTTT. Residues: CASSPDRSSTEAFF.

V and J are TRBV5-1 and TRBJ1-1, with 7 bases matching TRBD1. CDR1 and CDR2 from the germline V gene are SGHRS and YFSETQ. Losses at the gene ends were 2 bases for V and 3 bases for J; bases not matched to a gene: 4. The CDR3 is 14 amino acids. In DNA form, the CDR3 reads TGCGCCAGCAGCTTCAGGGGGGCTGACACTGAAGCTTTCTTT. Amino acids: CASSFRGADTEAFF.

Only a few counts were recorded for this clone. The chain recombines TRBV4-3 with TRBJ1-1; D is undetermined. V was shortened by 0 bases and J by 3 bases, with 14 bases between the two germline ends. Germline CDR1 reads LGHNA; CDR2 reads YSLEER. The CDR3 length is 16 residues. The CDR3 spells CASSQEIQLWYTEAFF. In DNA form, the CDR3 reads TGCGCCAGCAGCCAAGAAATACAGTTGTGGTACACTGAAGCTTTCTTT.

The chain carries TRBV7-9 and TRBJ2-7; 7 bases line up with TRBD2. The V segment lost 5 bases and the J segment 3 bases; nucleotides outside the gene matches: 4. From germline, CDR1 is SEHNR and CDR2 FQNEAQ (reference sequence). The CDR3 runs 13 residues. The CDR3 sequence is CASSGLGIYEQYV. The CDR3 DNA reads as TGTGCCAGCAGCGGACTAGGGATCTACGAGCAGTACGTC.

This clone has a handful of counts. At one end, the junction sequence differs from germline, possibly due to a read error. The chain has TRBV9 and TRBJ2-6, with a tentative D call TRBD1 (5 bases). This CDR3 is built from 18 residues. Germline CDR1 reads SGDLS; CDR2 reads YYNGEE. The CDR3 protein is CASSVGGSGASGANGLTF. The CDR3, as DNA: TGTGCCAGCAGCGTAGGCGGCAGTGGTGCATCTGGGGCCAACGGCCTGACTTTC.

This clone was detected once. Mismatch with germline at one junction end may stem from a read error. The genes are TRBV6-5 and TRBJ2-5, with a tentative D call TRBD2 (6 bases). This CDR3 contains 14 residues. CDR1 MNHEY and CDR2 SVGAGI come from the germline V gene. The CDR3 here is CASAIGSKKEAQYF. DNA of the CDR3: TGTGCCAGCGCCATCGGGAGCAAAAAAGAGGCCCAGTACTTC.

This clone was seen more than once but under ten times. The chain combines TRBV19 with TRBJ1-1; 10 nucleotides agree with TRBD1. This CDR3 region has 16 residues. Trimming cost V 5 bases and J 0 bases; bases outside gene matches: 6. Germline V gives CDR1 LNHDA, CDR2 SQIVND (reference sequence). The CDR3 DNA sequence: TGTGCCAGTAGTCGACGACAGGGGGCTTTGAACACTGAAGCTTTCTTT. Encoded protein: CASSRRQGALNTEAFF.

The chain is built from TRBV9 and TRBJ1-5; D gene uncertain. From germline, CDR1 is SGDLS and CDR2 YYNGEE. Trimming stripped 4 bases from V and 3 bases from J, with 14 bases between. The CDR3 spans 15 residues. CDR3 DNA sequence: TGTGCCAGCAGCCCCAGTGGGCACCTCAATCAGCCCCAGCATTTT. Protein sequence: CASSPSGHLNQPQHF.

J is TRBJ1-5 and V is TRBV7-2; D perhaps matches TRBD1 (5 bases). Germline V gene lookup returns CDR1 SGHTA and CDR2 FQGNSA. The CDR3 loop spans 16 amino acids. V lost 1 base to trimming and J lost 4 bases, with 14 bases between them. CDR3 amino acids: CASSLGGDPRNQPQHF. In DNA, the CDR3 is TGTGCCAGCAGCTTAGGGGGGGATCCGCGGAATCAGCCCCAGCATTTT.

The gene calls are TRBV6-5 and TRBJ2-1; D is possibly TRBD1 (6 bases). This CDR3 is 14 amino acids long. The germline V gene encodes CDR1 MNHEY and CDR2 SVGAGI. V lost 6 bases, J lost 8 bases, and 17 bases lay in between. The CDR3 region has the DNA TGTGCCAGCAGCACCGAGACAGGTTCGGATGAGCAGTTCTTC. Translating it yields CASSTETGSDEQFF.

This chain uses TRBV7-3 with TRBJ2-3; 11 bases are a match to TRBD2. The CDR3 is 13 residues long. Germline lookup yields CDR1 SGHTA and CDR2 FQGTGA. Trimming cost V 9 bases and J 4 bases; bases outside gene matches: 3. CDR3 nucleotides: TGTGCCAGTAGCGGGGGGGCCCCAGATACGCAGTATTTT. Translation: CASSGGAPDTQYF.

The sample holds a few counts of this clone. The genes are TRBV29-1 and TRBJ1-5; D perhaps matches TRBD1 (5 bases). The length of the CDR3 is 13 residues. With 4 bases removed from V and 6 bases from J, the gap between germline ends came to 13 bases. Germline CDR1 reads SQVTM; CDR2 reads ANQGSEA. The CDR3 is CSVGLGGGQPQHF. In nucleotides, the CDR3 is TGCAGCGTTGGCTTGGGGGGAGGTCAGCCCCAGCATTTT.

CDR3: CASREGNYNQPQHF. The CDR3 DNA reads as TGTGCCAGCCGGGAGGGTAACTACAATCAGCCCCAGCATTTT. The J gene is TRBJ1-5, the V gene TRBV27; the D is unclear. V was shortened by 8 bases and J by 3 bases, with 14 bases between the two germline ends. The CDR3 is made up of 14 amino acids. Germline lookup yields CDR1 MNHEY and CDR2 SMNVEV (reference sequence).